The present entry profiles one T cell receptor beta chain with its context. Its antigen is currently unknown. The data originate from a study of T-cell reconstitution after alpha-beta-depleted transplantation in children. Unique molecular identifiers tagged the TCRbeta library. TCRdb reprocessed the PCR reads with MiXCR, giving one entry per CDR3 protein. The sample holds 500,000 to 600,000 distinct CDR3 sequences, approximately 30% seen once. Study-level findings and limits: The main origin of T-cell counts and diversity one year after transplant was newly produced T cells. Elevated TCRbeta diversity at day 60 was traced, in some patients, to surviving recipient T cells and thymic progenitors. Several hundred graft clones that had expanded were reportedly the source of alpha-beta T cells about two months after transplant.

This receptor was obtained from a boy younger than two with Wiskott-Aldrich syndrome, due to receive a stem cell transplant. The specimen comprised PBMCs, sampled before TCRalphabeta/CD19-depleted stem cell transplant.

The CDR3 protein is CATSRGGLGGQETQYF. DNA of the CDR3: TGTGCCACCAGCAGAGGGGGACTAGGAGGGCAAGAGACCCAGTACTTC. This chain links TRBV15 with TRBJ2-5, with 8 bases lining up with TRBD2. V trimming: 1 base; J trimming: 2 bases; junction bases outside the gene matches: 6. Germline assignment: CDR1 LNHNV and CDR2 YYDKDF (reference sequence). This CDR3 has 16 residues.